The T cell receptor (beta chain) under discussion was sequenced for a study of T cells in narcolepsy. CDR3 length equals 15 residues. CDR1 and CDR2 from the germline V gene are SEHNR and FQNEAQ (reference sequence). Some clones are missing from TCRdb's copy, which holds only in-frame ones; the method was immunoSEQ multiplex PCR. The sample carries 30,000 to 45,000 clones, about 85% recorded once. Study-wide results and caveats: Blood of same and different patients, but not healthy controls, reportedly held recurring autoreactive clonotypes.

As for this clone: The antigen remains unidentified. One end of the junction does not line up with germline, which may come from a read error.

Sequenced sample: CD45RA- memory CD4+ T cells from PBMCs. The chain links TRBV7-9 to TRBJ2-1, with D possibly matching TRBD2 (7 bases). The TCR originated in a human donor with narcolepsy. CDR3 in DNA: TGTGCCAGCACCTTAGGGGGACTACGCTTCAATGAGCAGTTCTTC. Translated, it gives CASTLGGLRFNEQFF.